This TCR beta chain was identified in a study of early T cells in non-severe SARS-CoV-2 infection (dated by TCRdb to the early 2020s). Background on the whole study: Because TCR sequencing relied on bulk RNA taken from unsorted whole blood, pairing of alpha and beta chains was not possible. Study-wide conclusions, independent of this receptor: VDJdb matching was skewed toward anti-spike CD8 responses and likely underestimated virus-specific expansions, missing private and CD4 specificities.

The method was 5' RACE. Sequencer: NextSeq 500. In the TCR library protocol, unique molecular identifiers were attached to individual cDNA molecules to correct for PCR bias and sequencing error. Both TCR alpha and beta chains were sequenced, and tight co-correlation was observed between alpha and beta sequence abundances in each sample. The study's own analysis went as follows. Decombinator V4 was used to annotate TCR sequences for V gene, J gene and CDR3. TCRs were defined as expanded if a significant change between any two time points was detected under a Poisson model with p below 0.0001. TCR abundances were normalised to the total number of TCRs sequenced per sample and expressed as counts per million. TRAV1-2 paired with TRAJ12, TRAJ20 or TRAJ33 defined MAIT TCRs, while TRAV10 paired with TRAJ18 defined iNKT TCRs. A search of VDJdb, accessed on 1 November 2021, was run for TCRs annotated to CMV, EBV and SARS-CoV-2, with TCRs annotated for multiple antigens excluded. Using fastp at Q25 and MiXCR, TCRdb reprocessed the public reads and kept productive beta chains. Rows with a matching CDR3 protein are joined into one entry that keeps the most common DNA and genes. The V and J calls shown here were made by TCRdb, not taken from the authors' results. The sample profile shows approximately 69,000 distinct CDR3 sequences; about 12% of them were found once. Of the sample, approximately 6.4% is held by the ten largest clones.

The cysteine opens and the phenylalanine closes a CDR3 of 14 amino acids. The entry retains the CDR3 DNA only, 42 bases that are in frame from base 1. The germline V gene (reference sequence) specifies SGHAT as CDR1 and FQDESV as CDR2. The junction shows trimming of 5 bases on V and 6 bases on J, and the gene matches do not reach 4 bases of it. Concerning this clonotype: Its antigen is still unknown. No much larger clone exists at a distance of one base, and base qualities are not known.

The study was a case-control design nested within a healthcare worker cohort in London, UK, with weekly nasopharyngeal swab PCR tests and blood sampling. Healthcare workers were recruited between 23 and 31 March 2020, during the week of the UK lockdown, and were followed weekly for up to about 15 weeks. The chain links TRBV11-1 with TRBJ1-6; 7 central nucleotides agree with TRBD1. Material: whole blood. This TCR derives from an adult who was a healthcare worker with PCR-confirmed SARS-CoV-2 infection or an uninfected control (not recorded which). The CDR3 reads CASSEQGGNSPLHF. The DNA sequence is given as TGTGCCAGCAGCGAGCAGGGGGGTAATTCACCCCTCCACTTT.